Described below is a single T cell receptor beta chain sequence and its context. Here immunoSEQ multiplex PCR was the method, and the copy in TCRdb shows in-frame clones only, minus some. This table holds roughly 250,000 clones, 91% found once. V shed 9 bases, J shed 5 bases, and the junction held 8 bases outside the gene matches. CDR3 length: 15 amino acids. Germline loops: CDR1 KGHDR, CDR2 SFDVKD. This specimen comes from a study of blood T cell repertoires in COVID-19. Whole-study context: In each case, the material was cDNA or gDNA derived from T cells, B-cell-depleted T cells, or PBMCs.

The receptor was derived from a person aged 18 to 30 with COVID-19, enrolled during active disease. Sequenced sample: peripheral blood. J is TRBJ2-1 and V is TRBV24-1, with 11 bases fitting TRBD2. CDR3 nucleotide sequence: TGTGCCACCGCGGCGACTAGCGGGAATCACAATGAGCAGTTCTTC. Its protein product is CATAATSGNHNEQFF.